The entry below gives a single T cell receptor (beta chain) sequence along with its context. Authors' analysis steps: Estimates of nucleated cell counts were drawn from the amplification of reference gene primers. Data came from immunoSEQ multiplex PCR; TCRdb stores just in-frame clones and leaves some out. The V and J calls and clone size are taken from that table; D and trimming were inferred from the DNA. The sample holds more than 90,000 clones, about 81% seen once. The data are from a study of blood T cell repertoires in COVID-19. Background on the study: T cells, B-cell-depleted T cells, or PBMCs provided the cDNA or gDNA that served as material.

CDR3 length: 13 amino acids. V was shortened by 7 bases and J by 7 bases, with 16 bases between the two germline ends. CDR1 and CDR2 from the germline V gene are MDHEN and SYDVKM. V is TRBV28 and J is TRBJ1-2; D may be TRBD1 (5 bases). The sequencing sample was made of peripheral blood. This clonotype originated in a man between 65 and 85 years old with acute or convalescent COVID-19. In nucleotides, the CDR3 is TGTGCCAGCACCCACGACAGCCCCCTTGGCTACACCTTC. The encoded protein is CASTHDSPLGYTF.